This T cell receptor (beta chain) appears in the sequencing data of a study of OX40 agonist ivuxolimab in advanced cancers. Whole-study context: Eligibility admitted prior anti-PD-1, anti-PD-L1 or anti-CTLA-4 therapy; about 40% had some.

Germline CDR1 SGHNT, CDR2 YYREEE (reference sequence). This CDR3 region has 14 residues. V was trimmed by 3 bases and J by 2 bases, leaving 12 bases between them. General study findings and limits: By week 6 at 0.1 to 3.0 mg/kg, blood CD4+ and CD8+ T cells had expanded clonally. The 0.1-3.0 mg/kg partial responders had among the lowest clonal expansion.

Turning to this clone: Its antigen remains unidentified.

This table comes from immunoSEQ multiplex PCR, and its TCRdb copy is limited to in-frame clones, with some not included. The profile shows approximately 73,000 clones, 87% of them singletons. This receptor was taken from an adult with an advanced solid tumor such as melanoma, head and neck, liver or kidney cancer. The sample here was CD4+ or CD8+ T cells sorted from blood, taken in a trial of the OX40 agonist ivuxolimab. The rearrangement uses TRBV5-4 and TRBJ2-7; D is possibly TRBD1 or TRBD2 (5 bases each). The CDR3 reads CASSSGTETYEQYF. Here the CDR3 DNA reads TGTGCCAGCAGCTCCGGGACCGAGACCTACGAGCAGTACTTC.